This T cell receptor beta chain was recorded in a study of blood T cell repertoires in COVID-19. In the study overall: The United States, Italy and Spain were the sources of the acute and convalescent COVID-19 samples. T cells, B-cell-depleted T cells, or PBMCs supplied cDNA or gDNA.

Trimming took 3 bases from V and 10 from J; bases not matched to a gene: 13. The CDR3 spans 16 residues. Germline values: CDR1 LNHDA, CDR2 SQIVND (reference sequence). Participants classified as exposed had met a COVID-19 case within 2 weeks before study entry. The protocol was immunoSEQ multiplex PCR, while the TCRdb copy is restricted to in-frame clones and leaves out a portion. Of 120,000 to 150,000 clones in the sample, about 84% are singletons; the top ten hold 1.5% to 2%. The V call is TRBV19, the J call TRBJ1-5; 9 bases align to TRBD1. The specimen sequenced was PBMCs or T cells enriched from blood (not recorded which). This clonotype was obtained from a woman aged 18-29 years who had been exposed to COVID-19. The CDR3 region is CASSMSPRDRVYPQHF. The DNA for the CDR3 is TGTGCCAGTAGTATGAGTCCCCGGGACAGGGTCTACCCCCAGCATTTT.